The sequence of this T cell receptor beta chain was determined in a study of CD8 T cells in Susac syndrome. A quantity of about 0.45 to 1 ug RNA underwent reverse transcription using random hexamers. TCRdb independently ran MiXCR on the immunoSEQ multiplex PCR reads; one entry per CDR3 protein. Of roughly 200,000 distinct CDR3 sequences listed, around 95% are singletons. The material sequenced was CD4+ T cells from PBMCs. The TCR originated in a human donor in good health.

In nucleotides, the CDR3 is TGTGCCAGTAAATCCCTACTAGGGGGGAATGAGCAGTTCTTC. Protein: CASKSLLGGNEQFF. The chain joins TRBV19 to TRBJ2-1; the D gene could be TRBD1 or TRBD2 (6 bases each). The germline CDR1 and CDR2 sequences are LNHDA and SQIVND (reference sequence). V was cut by 7 bases and J by 7 bases, with 17 bases left in between. The CDR3 has 14 residues. Filled out from reference TRBV19 and TRBJ2-1, the complete variable domain reads DGGITQSPKYLFRKEGQNVTLSCEQNLNHDAMYWYRQDPGQGLRLIYYSQIVNDFQKGDIAEGYSVSREKKESFPLTVTSAQKNPTAFYLCASKSLLGGNEQFFGPGTRLTVL.